Sequencing of this TCR beta chain was carried out in a study of blood T cell repertoires in COVID-19. Looking at the study overall: Material from acute and convalescent COVID-19 was sourced from the United States, Italy and Spain. PBMCs, B-cell-depleted T cells, or T cells provided the cDNA or gDNA that made up the material.

The CDR3 totals 13 residues. V was clipped by 4 bases and J by 6 bases; unmatched bases: 5. Germline CDR1 and CDR2: LGHDT and YNNKEL (reference sequence). Authors' processing steps: Quantification of nucleated cells was approximated via reference gene primer amplification. The protocol was immunoSEQ multiplex PCR, while the TCRdb copy is restricted to in-frame clones and leaves out a portion. From that table come the V and J calls and clone size; the DNA was used to work out D and trimming. The table includes about 260,000 clones, over 70% detected once. The specimen was peripheral blood. The clonotype was recovered from a woman aged 40-49 years who had recovered from COVID-19. The rearrangement joins TRBV3-1 (or the pseudogene TRBV3-2) to TRBJ1-2, with 7 bases identical to TRBD1. CDR3 in amino acids: CASSRTGPNGYTF. The DNA of the CDR3 is TGTGCCAGCAGCCGGACAGGTCCCAATGGCTACACCTTC.